This T cell receptor (beta chain) was captured by sequencing in a study of post-analysis software for immune sequencing data. About the research overall: Progressive-relapsing, secondary progressive and relapsing-remitting multiple sclerosis were among the disease courses included.

Worth noting for this clonotype: Its antigen remains unknown.

Study-wide results and caveats: Controls showed lower frequencies than patients for five TRBV segments, and TRBV5-6, TRBV5-1 and TRBV20-1 were among these. With F measure, samples from one preparation batch clustered together strongly. In multiple sclerosis, normalized Chao1 diversity was significantly below that of controls.

Unique-molecular-identifier-tagged TCR beta cDNA libraries were used. From around 0.96 to 9.9 million T cells, 400,000 to 600,000 cDNA molecules were obtained. Via MiXCR, TCRdb re-called the PCR reads, giving one row per CDR3 protein. The data hold some 890,000 distinct CDR3 sequences, with about 50% observed a single time. Trimming shortened V by 7 bases and J by 0 bases, and 15 bases separated the two germline ends. This CDR3 is built from 15 residues. Germline assignment: CDR1 MGHRA and CDR2 YSYEKL. The receptor's source is a girl aged 10-17 years with multiple sclerosis. This rearrangement joins TRBV4-1 to TRBJ1-2; a weak D match, TRBD1 (6 bases). What was sequenced was blood. CDR3 nucleotide sequence: TGCGCCAGCACTCCTTGGGAGGGGGCTAACTATGGCTACACCTTC. Translating it yields CASTPWEGANYGYTF.